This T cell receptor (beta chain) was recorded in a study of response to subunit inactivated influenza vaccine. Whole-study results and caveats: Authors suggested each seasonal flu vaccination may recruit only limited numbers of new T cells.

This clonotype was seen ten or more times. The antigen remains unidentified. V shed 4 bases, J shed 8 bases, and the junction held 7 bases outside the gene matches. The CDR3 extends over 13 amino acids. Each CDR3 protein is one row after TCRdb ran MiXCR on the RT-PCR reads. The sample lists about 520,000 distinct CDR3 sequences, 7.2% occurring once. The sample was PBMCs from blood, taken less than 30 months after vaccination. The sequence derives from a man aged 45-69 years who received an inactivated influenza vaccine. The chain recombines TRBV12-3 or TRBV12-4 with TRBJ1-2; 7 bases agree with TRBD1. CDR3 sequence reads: CASSSRRGLGYTF. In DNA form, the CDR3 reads TGTGCCAGCAGTTCCCGGAGGGGGCTCGGCTACACCTTC.